This T cell receptor (beta chain) was found in a study of blood T cell repertoires in COVID-19. Overall study context: The study drew acute and convalescent COVID-19 samples from the United States, Italy and Spain. PBMCs, B-cell-depleted T cells, or T cells provided the cDNA or gDNA that made up the material.

Deletions cut 2 bases from V and 0 bases from J, with 8 bases between. Germline V gene lookup returns CDR1 MNHEY and CDR2 SVGAGI. CDR3 size: 15 residues. In the authors' methods: Nucleated cell counts were estimated from reference gene primer amplification. TCRdb's table, derived via immunoSEQ multiplex PCR, lists solely in-frame clones and lacks some. V, J and clone size reflect that table, while D and trimming were determined from the DNA. Of 150,000 to 200,000 clones in the sample, 87% were seen once. To note about this clone: Other DNA sequences in the same sample also yield this CDR3.

This chain uses TRBV6-5 with TRBJ1-3, with a weak D call TRBD1 (5 bases). This TCR derives from a man between 35 and 55 years old with active or convalescent COVID-19. The sample taken for sequencing was peripheral blood. DNA of the CDR3: TGTGCCAGCAGTTACGGGGGGAACTCTGGAAACACCATATATTTT. Protein product: CASSYGGNSGNTIYF.